The text below deals with one T cell receptor (beta chain). The data originate from a study of T cell changes during pregnancy in multiple sclerosis. Data came from immunoSEQ multiplex PCR; TCRdb stores just in-frame clones and leaves some out. The sample has about 70,000 clones, about 95% seen once. The V and J ends lost 1 base and 0 bases respectively, with 10 bases between them. The length of the CDR3 is 16 residues. Germline V gene lookup returns CDR1 LNHDA and CDR2 SQIVND (reference sequence). Sample: peripheral blood, taken in the third trimester of pregnancy. The genes are TRBV19 and TRBJ1-3; possible D gene TRBD1, 5 bases. This sequence was found in a female donor with multiple sclerosis, enrolled in a pregnancy study. The CDR3 here is CASSIAHRLSGNTIYF. The CDR3 DNA is TGTGCCAGTAGTATAGCGCACAGGCTCTCTGGAAACACCATATATTTT. The whole variable domain, remainder taken from reference TRBV19 and TRBJ1-3, is DGGITQSPKYLFRKEGQNVTLSCEQNLNHDAMYWYRQDPGQGLRLIYYSQIVNDFQKGDIAEGYSVSREKKESFPLTVTSAQKNPTAFYLCASSIAHRLSGNTIYFGEGSWLTVV.